This is a list of T cell receptor beta chains from one sample in a study of CD8 T cells in Susac syndrome. TCRdb reanalysed the immunoSEQ multiplex PCR reads using MiXCR and keeps one entry per CDR3 protein. This sample has some 260,000 distinct CDR3 sequences; 93% occur once, and the top ten carry about 0.07%. Material: CD4+ T cells from PBMCs. These receptors originate from a human donor with multiple sclerosis. The CDR3 runs from the conserved cysteine through the conserved F or W. A D gene is named only where the DNA matches it firmly.

J gene,D gene,V gene,CDR3 protein
TRBJ2-3,TRBD2,TRBV2,CASSEWLAADTQYF
TRBJ1-2,NA,TRBV28,CASSPRTEGNRGYTF
TRBJ1-1,NA,TRBV5-4,CASSLEYVDTEAFF
TRBJ1-2,NA,TRBV2,CASKGHLRNYGYTF
TRBJ1-1,TRBD1,TRBV29-1,CSAGAGGRQSLSEAFF
TRBJ2-6,NA,TRBV19,CASSLMGSGANVLTF
TRBJ1-5,NA,TRBV28,CASFGVMGKPQHF
TRBJ1-5,TRBD1,TRBV11-3,CASSTRTGEDQPQHF
TRBJ2-1,NA,TRBV29-1,CSSNGESYNEQFF
TRBJ1-1,NA,TRBV9,CASSVGHVMNTEAFF
TRBJ1-5,NA,TRBV11-2,CASSLEGGSNQPQHF
TRBJ1-2,NA,TRBV6-6,CASSYQTLGYGYTF
TRBJ2-1,NA,TRBV6-5,CASSYSTGPVNEQFF
TRBJ2-5,NA,TRBV24-1,CATSDPSPGGNGKTQYF
TRBJ2-1,TRBD2,TRBV5-4,CASILRGGTRIDEQFF
TRBJ1-3,TRBD1,TRBV15,CATSPWTGGNTIYF
TRBJ1-2,NA,TRBV20-1,CSAPGTAGYGYTF
TRBJ2-1,TRBD2,TRBV3-1,CASSPGTSGYYNEQFF
TRBJ1-1,NA,TRBV14,CASSPSAGRAEAFF
TRBJ1-2,NA,TRBV4-1,CASSQGAGRHGYTF
TRBJ1-2,NA,TRBV5-6,CASTLGQGGYGYTF
TRBJ2-3,TRBD2,TRBV13,CASSPNLAGASTDTQYF
TRBJ1-2,TRBD1,TRBV2,CASSERGQGRGGYTF
TRBJ1-4,NA,TRBV29-1,CSVERLEGEKLFF
TRBJ2-7,NA,TRBV6-1,CASKLDRQSYEQYF
TRBJ2-2,NA,TRBV29-1,CSVTQGQGITGELFF
TRBJ2-2,NA,TRBV25-1,CASSPLGGTRATGELFF
TRBJ1-5,TRBD1,TRBV6-1,CASLGTGRQPQHF
TRBJ2-7,NA,TRBV28,CASSSSRGLDEQYF
TRBJ2-1,NA,TRBV5-6,CASSLSGGEQFF
TRBJ2-5,NA,TRBV24-1,CATSLGENFQETQYF
TRBJ2-7,NA,TRBV28,CASSLGSSYEQYF
TRBJ1-1,NA,TRBV12-3/TRBV12-4,CASSFSQPEAFF
TRBJ1-1,NA,TRBV5-6,CAGSLGRGTEAFF
TRBJ1-5,NA,TRBV20-1,CSASPPAETWSNQPQHF
TRBJ2-2,NA,TRBV24-1,CATSDDGPGEDGELFF
TRBJ1-1,NA,TRBV6-8,CASGLEPGLNTEAFF
TRBJ1-2,NA,TRBV20-1,CRGPGNPYGYTF
TRBJ2-1,TRBD1,TRBV2,CASSQGTASYNEQFF
TRBJ1-4,NA,TRBV20-1,CSASGFNEKLFF
TRBJ2-2,TRBD1,TRBV6-5,CASRGQGETGELFF
TRBJ2-2,NA,TRBV3-1,CASLPSTGYAGELFF
TRBJ2-1,NA,TRBV12-5,CASGLLGKQFF
TRBJ1-2,NA,TRBV29-1,CSVEGGAGNYGYTF
TRBJ2-3,NA,TRBV19,CASSIVAGRTDTQYF
TRBJ1-4,NA,TRBV25-1,CASSESWGTNEKLFF
TRBJ2-1,TRBD2,TRBV3-1,CASSQGSGGNEQFF
TRBJ2-6,TRBD1,TRBV27,CASSFVTGLSGANVLTF
TRBJ2-7,NA,TRBV3-1,CASSQTLGRSEQYF
TRBJ1-2,NA,TRBV23-1,CAPRGGYGYTF
TRBJ1-4,NA,TRBV7-8,CASGILGQAGEKLFF
TRBJ2-1,TRBD2,TRBV5-4,CASSLGLAGPNEQFF
TRBJ2-5,NA,TRBV20-1,CSASDPWQGLRRETQYF
TRBJ2-3,NA,TRBV10-3,CAISEGLSTDTQYF